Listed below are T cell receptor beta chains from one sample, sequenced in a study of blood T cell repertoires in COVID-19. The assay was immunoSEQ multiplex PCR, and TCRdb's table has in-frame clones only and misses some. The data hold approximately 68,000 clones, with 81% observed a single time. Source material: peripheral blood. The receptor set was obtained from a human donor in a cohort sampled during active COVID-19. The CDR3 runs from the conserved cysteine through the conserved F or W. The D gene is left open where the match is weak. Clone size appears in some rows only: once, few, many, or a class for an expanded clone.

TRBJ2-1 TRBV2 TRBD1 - CASILLRDSTYNEQFF TGTGCCAGCATCCTCCTCCGGGACAGCACCTACAATGAGCAGTTCTTC
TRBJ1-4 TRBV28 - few CASSLNRQGGKLFF TGTGCCAGCAGTTTAAATCGGCAGGGTGGGAAACTGTTTTTT
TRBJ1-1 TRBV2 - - CASSVAAEMNTEAFF TGTGCCAGCAGTGTGGCTGCCGAAATGAACACTGAAGCTTTCTTT
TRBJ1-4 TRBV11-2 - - CASSFLGPNEKLFF TGTGCCAGCAGCTTTTTGGGGCCCAATGAAAAACTGTTTTTT
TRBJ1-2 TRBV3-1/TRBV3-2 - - CASSQGGLTNYGYTF TGTGCCAGCAGCCAAGGAGGGCTGACAAACTATGGCTACACCTTC
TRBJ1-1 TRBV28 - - CASSLGGTTNTEAFF TGTGCCAGCAGTTTAGGCGGGACGACCAACACTGAAGCTTTCTTT
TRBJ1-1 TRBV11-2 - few CASSHPSRDKTEAFF TGTGCCAGCAGCCACCCCTCCCGGGATAAGACTGAAGCTTTCTTT
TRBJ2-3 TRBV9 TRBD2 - CASSVSLASGSTDTQYF TGTGCCAGCAGCGTATCCCTGGCTAGCGGTAGCACAGATACGCAGTATTTT
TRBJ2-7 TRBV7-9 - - CASSYGQPAYEQYF TGTGCCAGCAGTTACGGACAGCCAGCCTACGAGCAGTACTTC
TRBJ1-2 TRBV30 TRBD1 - CAWSFWTGLYGYTF TGTGCCTGGAGTTTCTGGACAGGGCTCTATGGCTACACCTTC
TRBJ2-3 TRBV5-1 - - CASSLEGTPRDTQYF TGCGCCAGCAGCTTGGAAGGGACTCCCCGGGATACGCAGTATTTT
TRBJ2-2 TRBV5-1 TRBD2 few CASSLNQLAGEYGELFF TGCGCCAGCAGCTTGAACCAGCTAGCGGGAGAATATGGGGAGCTGTTTTTT
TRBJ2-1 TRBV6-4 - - CASSDLPFLTVETGNEQFF TGTGCCAGCAGTGACCTCCCCTTTTTGACGGTGGAAACGGGCAATGAGCAGTTCTTC
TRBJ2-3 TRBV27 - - CASSPFHLGEAGPRDTQYF TGTGCCAGCAGTCCCTTCCACCTCGGGGAGGCCGGCCCGAGAGATACGCAGTATTTT
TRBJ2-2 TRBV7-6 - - CASSLGAGVSDTGELFF TGTGCCAGCAGCTTAGGGGCAGGGGTGTCGGACACCGGGGAGCTGTTTTTT
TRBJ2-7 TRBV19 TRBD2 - CASKRTSGPYEQYF TGTGCCAGCAAGAGGACTAGCGGACCCTACGAGCAGTACTTC
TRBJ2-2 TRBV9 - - CASSVGGNTGELFF TGTGCCAGCAGCGTAGGCGGGAACACCGGGGAGCTGTTTTTT
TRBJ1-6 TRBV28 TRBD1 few CASQWDRRSPLHF TGTGCCAGCCAATGGGACAGGCGGTCACCCCTCCACTTT
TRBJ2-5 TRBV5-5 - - CASSPGSGRTQETQYF TGTGCCAGCAGCCCGGGGAGCGGGCGAACCCAAGAGACCCAGTACTTC
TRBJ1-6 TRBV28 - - CASSFSSPLHF TGTGCCAGCAGTTTTAGTTCACCCCTCCACTTT
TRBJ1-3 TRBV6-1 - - CASSEEFGIGTIYF TGTGCCAGCAGTGAAGAGTTCGGGATTGGGACCATATATTTT
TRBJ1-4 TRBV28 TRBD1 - CASSNLGMQRDRGNEKLFF TGTGCCAGCAGTAACCTAGGGATGCAGAGGGACAGGGGAAATGAAAAACTGTTTTTT
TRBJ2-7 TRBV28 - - CASSLVVSYEQYF TGTGCCAGCAGTTTGGTAGTCTCCTACGAGCAGTACTTC
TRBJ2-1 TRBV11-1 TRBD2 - CASKTSGRYEQFF TGTGCCAGCAAGACTAGCGGGAGGTATGAGCAGTTCTTC
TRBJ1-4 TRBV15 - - CATSQQWTNEKLFF TGTGCCACCAGCCAACAGTGGACTAATGAAAAACTGTTTTTT
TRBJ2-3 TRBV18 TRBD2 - CASSPGLGTDTQYF TGTGCCAGCTCACCGGGACTAGGCACAGATACGCAGTATTTT
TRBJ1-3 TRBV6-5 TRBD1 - CASRGTGGSGNTIYF TGTGCCAGCCGGGGAACAGGGGGCTCTGGAAACACCATATATTTT
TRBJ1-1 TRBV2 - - CASSSPGLTGGEAFF TGTGCCAGCAGTTCGCCGGGCCTGACGGGAGGTGAAGCTTTCTTT
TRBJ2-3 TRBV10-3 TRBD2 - CAIRDATSGRGTDTQYF TGTGCCATCAGGGACGCGACTAGCGGGAGAGGCACAGATACGCAGTATTTT
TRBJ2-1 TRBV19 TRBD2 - CATKRDSSYNEQFF TGTGCCACCAAGCGGGATAGCTCCTACAATGAGCAGTTCTTC
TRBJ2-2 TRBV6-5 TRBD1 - CASTRDSGTGELFF TGTGCCAGTACCCGGGACAGTGGCACCGGGGAGCTGTTTTTT
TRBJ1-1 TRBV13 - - CASSRYRATEAFF TGTGCCAGCAGCCGCTACAGGGCCACTGAAGCTTTCTTT
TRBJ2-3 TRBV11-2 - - CASSLEVGRGRGDTQYF TGTGCCAGCAGCTTAGAGGTCGGCAGGGGCAGGGGAGATACGCAGTATTTT
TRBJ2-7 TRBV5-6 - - CASSLAQGSSYEQYF TGTGCCAGCAGCTTGGCTCAGGGGAGCTCCTACGAGCAGTACTTC
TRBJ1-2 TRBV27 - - CASSREPQGPDYGYTF TGTGCCAGCAGTCGAGAACCACAGGGCCCGGATTATGGCTACACCTTC
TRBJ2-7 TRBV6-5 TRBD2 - CASSSSGTPPTREQYF TGTGCCAGCAGTTCTAGCGGGACCCCCCCCACGAGGGAGCAGTACTTC
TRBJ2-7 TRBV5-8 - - CASSLAPGAYEQYF TGTGCCAGCAGCTTGGCGCCCGGGGCCTACGAGCAGTACTTC
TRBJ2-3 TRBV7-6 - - CASSFGGGEDTQYF TGTGCCAGCAGCTTTGGAGGGGGCGAAGATACGCAGTATTTT
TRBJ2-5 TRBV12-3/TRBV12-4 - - CASSLPHSETQYF TGTGCCAGCAGTTTGCCTCACTCGGAGACCCAGTACTTC
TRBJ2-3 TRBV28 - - CASSFRETDTQYF TGTGCCAGCAGTTTTCGGGAAACAGATACGCAGTATTTT
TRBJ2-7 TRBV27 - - CASSLSKGEGGYEQYF TGTGCCAGCAGTTTATCGAAGGGGGAGGGTGGCTACGAGCAGTACTTC
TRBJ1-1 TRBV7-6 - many CASSLERNTEAFF TGTGCCAGCAGCTTGGAGAGGAACACTGAAGCTTTCTTT
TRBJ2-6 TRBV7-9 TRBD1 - CASSRTGAGANVLTF TGTGCCAGCAGCCGCACAGGGGCTGGGGCCAACGTCCTGACTTTC
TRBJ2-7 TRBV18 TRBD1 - CASSPPGQGRGGEQYF TGTGCCAGCTCACCACCGGGACAGGGGAGAGGTGGGGAGCAGTACTTC
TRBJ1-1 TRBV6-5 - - CACTGSWETEAFF TGTGCCTGTACGGGATCCTGGGAGACTGAAGCTTTCTTT
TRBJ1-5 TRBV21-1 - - CASSQRPGTQLMSNQPQHF TGTGCCAGCAGCCAACGACCCGGGACACAGTTAATGAGCAATCAGCCCCAGCATTTT
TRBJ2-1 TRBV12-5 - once CASVQTRDEQFF TGTGCTAGTGTCCAAACTAGGGATGAGCAGTTCTTC